The 18 T cell receptor beta chains given below trace back to one sample, sequenced in a study of shared clonotypes between healthy human individuals. Clones were read by immunoSEQ multiplex PCR, and TCRdb kept only the in-frame ones, dropping some. Among millions of clones listed, around 94% were seen once. What was sequenced was naive CD4+ T cells sorted from blood. Subset here: CD45RA+ positively selected. These TCRs come from a man younger than 35 in good health.

The chain couples TRBV2 to TRBJ1-1; 11 nucleotides match TRBD1. CDR1 and CDR2 from the germline V gene are SNHLY and FYNNEI. CDR3 length: 16 amino acids. V dropped 3 bases and J dropped 6; count of bases not matched to a gene: 9. CDR3 sequence (DNA): TGTGCCAGCAGTGATGGATGGGGACAGGGGGTCCCTGAAGCTTTCTTT. Its translation: CASSDGWGQGVPEAFF.

The chain employs TRBV19 and TRBJ2-4; the D gene is possibly TRBD2 (5 bases). There are 16 residues in the CDR3. CDR1 and CDR2 from the germline V gene are LNHDA and SQIVND (reference sequence). The V gene lost 4 bases and the J gene lost 4 bases, with 17 bases spanning the gap. The CDR3 loop reads CASSSWSGGQKNIQYF. CDR3 nucleotides: TGTGCCAGTAGTAGTTGGAGCGGCGGCCAGAAAAACATTCAGTACTTC.

This clone was detected only once. The V call is TRBV4-1, the J call TRBJ2-1; either TRBD1 or TRBD2 may fit D (5 bases each). V lost 0 bases and J 15 bases, leaving 15 bases between the germline ends. The CDR3 is 13 residues long. The V gene's germline CDR1 is MGHRA and CDR2 YSYEKL. CDR3 in DNA: TGCGCCAGCAGCCAAGATTTGTGGGAGCAGGGGTTCTTC. Amino acid sequence: CASSQDLWEQGFF.

The rearrangement links TRBV7-9 to TRBJ1-1; D is perhaps TRBD1 (6 bases). Germline V lookup: CDR1 SEHNR, CDR2 FQNEAQ (reference sequence). V lost 2 bases, J lost 4 bases, and 11 bases lay in between. The CDR3 consists of 14 residues. CDR3 nucleotides: TGTGCCAGCAGCTTAACAGGGATAATCACTGAAGCTTTCTTT. Translated: CASSLTGIITEAFF.

The table lists this clone with a count of one. J is TRBJ2-7 and V is TRBV27, with D perhaps matching TRBD2 (6 bases). CDR3 length: 13 residues. CDR1 MNHEY and CDR2 SMNVEV come from the germline V gene (reference sequence). Trimming took 10 bases from V and 2 from J, leaving 15 bases between them. The CDR3 sequence: CATRNGGTYEQYF. The CDR3 DNA reads TGTGCCACCCGGAACGGGGGTACCTACGAGCAGTACTTC.

This chain joins TRBV28 and TRBJ2-1, with TRBD1 matching over 7 bases. After removal of 2 bases from V and 7 bases from J, the junction contained 11 bases not matched to a gene. This CDR3 spans 16 amino acids. Germline V lookup: CDR1 MDHEN, CDR2 SYDVKM. CDR3 loop: CASSLGGSTGTNEQFF. The CDR3 DNA is TGTGCCAGCAGTTTAGGAGGATCGACAGGGACAAATGAGCAGTTCTTC.

The rearrangement joins TRBV18 to TRBJ2-3, with TRBD2 matching 10 bases. Germline trimming cut 2 bases from V and 4 bases from J; bases unmatched to any gene: 6. The germline V gene encodes CDR1 KGHSH and CDR2 LQKENI. The CDR3 is 16 amino acids. CDR3 sequence reads: CASSPTSGMFADTQYF. CDR3 sequence (DNA): TGTGCCAGCTCACCAACTAGCGGGATGTTTGCAGATACGCAGTATTTT.

The chain employs TRBV7-2 and TRBJ2-7, with D maybe TRBD2 (5 bases). CDR1 and CDR2 (germline): SGHTA, FQGNSA. The CDR3 is made up of 13 amino acids. V was pared by 8 bases and J by 6 bases, with 17 bases between. CDR3 sequence (DNA): TGTGCCAGCCGGCAGCCCAGCGGCGGCGAGCAGTACTTC. It encodes CASRQPSGGEQYF.

V is TRBV2 and J is TRBJ2-5; 11 bases map to TRBD2. With 7 bases clipped from V and 5 bases from J, the junction kept 9 bases outside the gene matches. The CDR3 length is 15 residues. The germline gives CDR1 SNHLY, CDR2 FYNNEI. The CDR3 DNA reads as TGTGCCAGCAAGGGGGCTAGCGGGAGGTTGGAGACCCAGTACTTC. Amino acid sequence: CASKGASGRLETQYF.

The chain carries TRBV28 and TRBJ1-5; no clear D. Deletions cut 8 bases from V and 3 bases from J, with 11 bases between. The CDR3 has 13 amino acids. Germline V gives CDR1 MDHEN, CDR2 SYDVKM. The CDR3 region has the DNA TGTGCCAGCCGCCCCCAGCTCAATCAGCCCCAGCATTTT. The encoded protein is CASRPQLNQPQHF.

The rearrangement joins TRBV4-1 to TRBJ1-2, with D possibly matching TRBD1 (6 bases). The CDR3 is 16 amino acids. Trimming shortened V by 1 base and J by 0 bases, and 12 bases separated the two germline ends. CDR1 and CDR2 from the germline V gene are MGHRA and YSYEKL. Here the CDR3 DNA reads TGCGCCAGCAGCCAAGTAGGGGGACCCACTAACTATGGCTACACCTTC. It yields the protein CASSQVGGPTNYGYTF.

The CDR3 reads CASCLTANSPLHF. The CDR3 coding sequence is TGCGCCAGCTGTCTCACAGCTAATTCACCCCTCCACTTT. This rearrangement joins TRBV10-2 to TRBJ1-6; D remains unclear. The CDR3 has 13 residues. The ends were cut back, 8 bases at V and 6 bases at J, with 11 bases in the middle. CDR1 is WSHSY and CDR2 is SAAADI in the germline V gene.

CDR3 in amino acids: CASSQDRGPNQPQHF. The CDR3 DNA follows: TGTGCCAGCAGCCAAGACAGGGGTCCGAATCAGCCCCAGCATTTT. The chain combines TRBV7-2 with TRBJ1-5, with TRBD1 matching over 8 bases. This CDR3 contains 15 residues. CDR1 is SGHTA, CDR2 FQGNSA, per germline. Germline trimming cut 5 bases from V and 4 bases from J; bases unmatched to any gene: 7.

The chain is built from TRBV18 and TRBJ2-5, with 8 bases aligning to TRBD1. CDR1 is KGHSH and CDR2 is LQKENI in the germline V gene. V was clipped by 7 bases and J by 2 bases; unmatched bases: 6. There are 14 residues in the CDR3. The CDR3 spells CASCPGGLQETQYF. Written as DNA, the CDR3 is TGTGCCAGCTGTCCAGGGGGCCTACAAGAGACCCAGTACTTC.

V and J are TRBV30 and TRBJ2-3, with a tentative D call TRBD2 (6 bases). The CDR3 spans 15 residues. Trimming took off 4 bases at V and 6 bases at J, with 20 bases between the two ends. Per the germline V gene, CDR1 is GTSNPN and CDR2 is SVGIG (reference sequence). The CDR3 sequence is CAWTPLADPRDTQYF. The CDR3 DNA reads TGTGCCTGGACCCCCTTAGCGGATCCTAGGGATACGCAGTATTTT.

This rearrangement joins TRBV13 to TRBJ2-3; D unclear. V was trimmed by 4 bases and J by 5 bases, leaving 13 bases between them. CDR3 size: 14 residues. Germline CDR1 is PRHDT and CDR2 is FYEKMQ (reference sequence). CDR3 coding DNA: TGTGCCAGCAGCTCTTTCTGGGCTGGAGATACGCAGTATTTT. It yields the protein CASSSFWAGDTQYF.

This chain joins TRBV19 and TRBJ2-3, with 12 bases identical to TRBD1. In germline, CDR1 is LNHDA, CDR2 SQIVND (reference sequence). With 3 bases clipped from V and 5 bases from J, the junction kept 3 bases outside the gene matches. CDR3 length equals 15 residues. This CDR3 reads CASSIGTGGRDTQYF. CDR3 bases: TGTGCCAGTAGTATCGGGACAGGGGGCAGAGATACGCAGTATTTT.

This chain links TRBV7-2 with TRBJ1-6; D may be TRBD1 (6 bases). Germline V gives CDR1 SGHTA, CDR2 FQGNSA. The germline V and J ends were trimmed by 0 bases and 0 bases, with 15 bases remaining between them. The CDR3 has 19 amino acids. Here the CDR3 reads CASSLAGATASSYNSPLHF. CDR3 DNA: TGTGCCAGCAGCTTAGCGGGGGCGACAGCGAGCTCCTATAATTCACCCCTCCACTTT.